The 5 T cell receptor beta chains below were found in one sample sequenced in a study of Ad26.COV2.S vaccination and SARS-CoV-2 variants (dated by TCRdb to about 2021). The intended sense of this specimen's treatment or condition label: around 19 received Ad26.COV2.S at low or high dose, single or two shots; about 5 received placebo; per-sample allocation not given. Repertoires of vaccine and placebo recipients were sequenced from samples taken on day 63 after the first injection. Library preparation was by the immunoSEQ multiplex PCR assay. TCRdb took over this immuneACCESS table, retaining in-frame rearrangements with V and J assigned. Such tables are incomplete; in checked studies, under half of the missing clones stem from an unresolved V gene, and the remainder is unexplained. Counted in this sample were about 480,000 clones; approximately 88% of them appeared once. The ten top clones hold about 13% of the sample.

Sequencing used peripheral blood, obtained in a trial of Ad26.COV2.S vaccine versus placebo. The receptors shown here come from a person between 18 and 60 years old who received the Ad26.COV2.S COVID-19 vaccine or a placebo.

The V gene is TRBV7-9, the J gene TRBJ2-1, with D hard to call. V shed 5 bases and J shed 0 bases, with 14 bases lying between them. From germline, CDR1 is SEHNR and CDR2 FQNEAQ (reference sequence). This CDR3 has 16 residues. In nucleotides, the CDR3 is TGTGCCAGCAGCCCCCTCCGGACCCCCTCCTACAATGAGCAGTTCTTC. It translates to CASSPLRTPSYNEQFF.

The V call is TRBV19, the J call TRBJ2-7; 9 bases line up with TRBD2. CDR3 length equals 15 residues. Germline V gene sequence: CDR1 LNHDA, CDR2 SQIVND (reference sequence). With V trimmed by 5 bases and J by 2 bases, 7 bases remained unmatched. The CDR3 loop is CASSLSGRGPYEQYF. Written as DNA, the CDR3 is TGTGCCAGTAGTCTTAGCGGGAGAGGCCCCTACGAGCAGTACTTC. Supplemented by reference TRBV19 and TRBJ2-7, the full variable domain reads DGGITQSPKYLFRKEGQNVTLSCEQNLNHDAMYWYRQDPGQGLRLIYYSQIVNDFQKGDIAEGYSVSREKKESFPLTVTSAQKNPTAFYLCASSLSGRGPYEQYFGPGTRLTVT.

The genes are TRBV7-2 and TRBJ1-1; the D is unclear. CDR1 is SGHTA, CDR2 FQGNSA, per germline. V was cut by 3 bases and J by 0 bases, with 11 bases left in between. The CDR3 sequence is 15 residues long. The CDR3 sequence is CASSFIPIMNTEAFF. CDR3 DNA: TGTGCCAGCAGCTTTATTCCTATCATGAACACTGAAGCTTTCTTT.

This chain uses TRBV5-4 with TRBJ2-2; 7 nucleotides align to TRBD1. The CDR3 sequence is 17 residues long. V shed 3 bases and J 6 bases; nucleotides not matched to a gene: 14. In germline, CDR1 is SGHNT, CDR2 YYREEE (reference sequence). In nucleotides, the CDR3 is TGTGCCAGCAGCTCCCCCCGGAACAGGGGATTCGCCGGGGAGCTGTTTTTT. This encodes CASSSPRNRGFAGELFF. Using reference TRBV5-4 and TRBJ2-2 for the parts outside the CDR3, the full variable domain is ETGVTQSPTHLIKTRGQQVTLRCSSQSGHNTVSWYQQALGQGPQFIFQYYREEENGRGNFPPRFSGLQFPNYSSELNVNALELDDSALYLCASSSPRNRGFAGELFFGEGSRLTVL.

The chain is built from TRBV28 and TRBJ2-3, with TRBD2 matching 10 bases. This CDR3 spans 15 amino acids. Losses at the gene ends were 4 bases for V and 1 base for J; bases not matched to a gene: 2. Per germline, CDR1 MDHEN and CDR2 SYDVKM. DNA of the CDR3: TGTGCCAGCAGTTCCGGGACTAGCGGCACAGATACGCAGTATTTT. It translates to CASSSGTSGTDTQYF. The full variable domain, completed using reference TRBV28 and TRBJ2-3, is DVKVTQSSRYLVKRTGEKVFLECVQDMDHENMFWYRQDPGLGLRLIYFSYDVKMKEKGDIPEGYSVSREKKERFSLILESASTNQTSMYLCASSSGTSGTDTQYFGPGTRLTVL.